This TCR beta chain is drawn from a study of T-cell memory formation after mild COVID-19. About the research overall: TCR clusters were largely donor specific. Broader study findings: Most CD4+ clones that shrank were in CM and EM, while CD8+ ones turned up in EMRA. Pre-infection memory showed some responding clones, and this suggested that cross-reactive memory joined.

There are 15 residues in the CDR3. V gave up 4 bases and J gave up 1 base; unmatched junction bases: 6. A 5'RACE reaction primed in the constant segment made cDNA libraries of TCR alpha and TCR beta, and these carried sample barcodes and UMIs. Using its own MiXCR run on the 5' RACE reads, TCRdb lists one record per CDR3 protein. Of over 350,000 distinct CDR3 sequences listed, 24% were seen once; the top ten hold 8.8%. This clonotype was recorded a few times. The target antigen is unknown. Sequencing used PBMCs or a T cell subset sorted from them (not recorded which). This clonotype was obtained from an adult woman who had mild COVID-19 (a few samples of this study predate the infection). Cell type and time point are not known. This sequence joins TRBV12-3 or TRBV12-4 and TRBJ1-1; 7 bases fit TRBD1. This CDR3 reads CASSSHRGGNTEAFF. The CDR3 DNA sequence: TGTGCCAGCAGTTCCCACAGGGGCGGGAACACTGAAGCTTTCTTT.